The 21 T cell receptor beta chains below come from one sample, sequenced in a study of OX40 agonist ivuxolimab in advanced cancers. Some clones are missing from TCRdb's copy, which holds only in-frame ones; the method was immunoSEQ multiplex PCR. The sample has 10,000 to 15,000 clones; around 76% are singletons. Sequenced material: CD4+ or CD8+ T cells sorted from blood, taken in a trial of the OX40 agonist ivuxolimab. The receptor set was obtained from an adult with an advanced solid tumor such as melanoma, head and neck, liver or kidney cancer.

The count of this clone is one. The CDR3 nucleotides read TGTGCCAGCAGACCCGGGACAGGGAGAACCTACAATGAGCAGTTCTTC. Protein product: CASRPGTGRTYNEQFF. The V call is TRBV11-2, the J call TRBJ2-1; 9 nucleotides align to TRBD1. The germline V gene has CDR1 SGHAT and CDR2 FQNNGV. V trimming: 6 bases; J trimming: 2 bases; junction bases outside the gene matches: 8. This CDR3 spans 16 amino acids.

This CDR3 reads CASPLSTGELFF. CDR3 DNA: TGCGCCAGCCCCTTGAGCACCGGGGAGCTGTTTTTT. The chain uses TRBV5-1 and TRBJ2-2; D unclear. Trimming pared 7 bases from V and 4 bases from J, leaving 8 bases between. This CDR3 is built from 12 residues. The germline V gene has CDR1 SGHRS and CDR2 YFSETQ.

V usage is TRBV7-9 and J usage is TRBJ2-1; D is unresolved. V was pared by 0 bases and J by 5 bases, with 5 bases between. From germline, CDR1 is SEHNR and CDR2 FQNEAQ (reference sequence). There are 13 residues in the CDR3. The CDR3 DNA follows: TGTGCCAGCAGCTTAGCCAGAAACAATGAGCAGTTCTTC. Amino acids: CASSLARNNEQFF.

The chain is built from TRBV6-6 and TRBJ1-5; D gene uncertain. Per the germline V gene, CDR1 is MNHNY and CDR2 is SVGAGI (reference sequence). V was trimmed by 4 bases and J by 0 bases, leaving 7 bases between them. The CDR3 is 14 amino acids. As DNA, the CDR3 is TGTGCCAGCAGTTCCGGGAATAGCAATCAGCCCCAGCATTTT. Amino acids: CASSSGNSNQPQHF.

This chain uses TRBV25-1 with TRBJ1-2, with a tentative D call TRBD1 (6 bases). Trimming cost V 11 bases and J 4 bases, with 11 bases left between them. The CDR3 sequence is 11 residues long. CDR1 is MGHDK, CDR2 SYGVNS, per germline. CDR3 sequence reads: CALWGPYGYTF. In nucleotides, the CDR3 is TGTGCCTTATGGGGGCCCTATGGCTACACCTTC.

This clone was seen only a few times. The rearrangement joins TRBV28 to TRBJ2-7; D is unresolved. The germline CDR1 and CDR2 sequences are MDHEN and SYDVKM. CDR3 length: 12 amino acids. Trimming shortened V by 4 bases and J by 3 bases, and 7 bases separated the two germline ends. The DNA for the CDR3 is TGTGCCAGCAGTTCTGGAAGCTACGAGCAGTACTTC. Translation: CASSSGSYEQYF.

This chain joins TRBV5-4 and TRBJ1-2; D unresolved. V lost 0 bases, J lost 5 bases, and 8 bases lay in between. Germline lookup yields CDR1 SGHNT and CDR2 YYREEE (reference sequence). The CDR3 spans 13 residues. This chain's CDR3 is CASSLGTEYGYTF. CDR3 in DNA: TGTGCCAGCAGCTTGGGAACAGAGTATGGCTACACCTTC.

The V call is TRBV6-5, the J call TRBJ1-1, with D uncertain. The CDR3 is 14 amino acids. CDR1 and CDR2 (germline): MNHEY, SVGAGI. V was clipped by 0 bases and J by 3 bases, with 8 bases between them. CDR3 residues: CASSYSNQHTEAFF. In DNA form, the CDR3 reads TGTGCCAGCAGTTACTCGAACCAACACACTGAAGCTTTCTTT.

The chain employs TRBV28 and TRBJ1-1, with D maybe TRBD1 (5 bases). The germline V gene encodes CDR1 MDHEN and CDR2 SYDVKM. The CDR3 runs 13 residues. Trimming removed 2 bases from V and 9 bases from J, with 13 bases in between. As DNA, the CDR3 is TGTGCCAGCAGTTTAAGGGCGCAGGGTCAAGCTTTCTTT. It is translated as CASSLRAQGQAFF.

This chain uses TRBV4-3 with TRBJ1-6; D not resolved. The CDR3 extends over 16 amino acids. The germline V gene encodes CDR1 LGHNA and CDR2 YSLEER. Deletions cut 0 bases from V and 4 bases from J, with 10 bases between. The CDR3 DNA sequence: TGCGCCAGCAGCCAAGATGCCGGGGTGTATAATTCACCCCTCCACTTT. It is translated as CASSQDAGVYNSPLHF.

This sequence joins TRBV6-1 and TRBJ2-6; D unclear. There are 15 residues in the CDR3. Per the germline V gene, CDR1 is MNHNS and CDR2 is SASEGT. The V gene lost 0 bases and the J gene lost 0 bases, with 3 bases spanning the gap. This chain's CDR3 is CASSEANSGANVLTF. The CDR3 DNA follows: TGTGCCAGCAGTGAAGCAAACTCTGGGGCCAACGTCCTGACTTTC.

This clone is termed medium-sized. This sample also contains other DNA sequences that code for the same CDR3. This sequence joins TRBV12-5 and TRBJ2-7; TRBD2 aligns across 13 bases. The ends lost 6 bases at V and 2 bases at J; junction bases unmatched: 4. Looked up from germline, CDR1 is LGHNT and CDR2 is FRNRAP. CDR3 length equals 15 residues. The CDR3 is CASGLGLAGTYEQYF. The CDR3 nucleotides are TGTGCTAGTGGCCTGGGACTAGCGGGAACCTACGAGCAGTACTTC.

This chain uses TRBV15 with TRBJ2-3; D ambiguous. V was cut by 0 bases and J by 2 bases, with 3 bases left in between. Germline V CDR1 and CDR2: LNHNV, YYDKDF (reference sequence). This CDR3 spans 13 amino acids. CDR3: CATSRENTDTQYF. The CDR3 DNA follows: TGTGCCACCAGCAGAGAGAACACAGATACGCAGTATTTT.

V and J are TRBV25-1 and TRBJ2-1; 8 bases are shared with TRBD2. Germline values: CDR1 MGHDK, CDR2 SYGVNS. With 3 bases clipped from V and 6 bases from J, the junction kept 4 bases outside the gene matches. This CDR3 spans 14 amino acids. CDR3 amino acids: CASSDSGTVNEQFF. CDR3 nucleotide sequence: TGTGCCAGCAGTGATAGCGGGACGGTCAATGAGCAGTTCTTC.

The V gene is TRBV19, the J gene TRBJ2-5, with TRBD1 as a possible D gene (6 bases). Germline CDR1 is LNHDA and CDR2 is SQIVND (reference sequence). V shed 5 bases and J shed 1 base, with 11 bases lying between them. This CDR3 contains 14 residues. The CDR3 sequence is CASSPQGTQETQYF. CDR3 in DNA: TGTGCCAGTAGTCCGCAGGGGACCCAAGAGACCCAGTACTTC. Filled out from reference TRBV19 and TRBJ2-5, the complete variable domain reads DGGITQSPKYLFRKEGQNVTLSCEQNLNHDAMYWYRQDPGQGLRLIYYSQIVNDFQKGDIAEGYSVSREKKESFPLTVTSAQKNPTAFYLCASSPQGTQETQYFGPGTRLLVL.

The chain has TRBV7-9 and TRBJ2-5, with D perhaps TRBD2 (7 bases). Trimming took off 10 bases at V and 3 bases at J, with 18 bases between the two ends. The length of the CDR3 is 14 residues. The germline V gene encodes CDR1 SEHNR and CDR2 FQNEAQ (reference sequence). In DNA, the CDR3 is TGTGCCACGGGGGCGGGACTATCAGAAGAGACCCAGTACTTC. This sequence encodes CATGAGLSEETQYF.

The chain joins TRBV4-2 to TRBJ2-1; perhaps TRBD2 as D (5 bases). The V and J ends lost 0 bases and 8 bases respectively, with 8 bases between them. Germline V lookup: CDR1 LGHNA, CDR2 YNFKEQ. The CDR3 contains 13 residues. The CDR3 sequence: CASSQELVDEQFF. The DNA of the CDR3 is TGTGCCAGCAGCCAAGAACTAGTCGATGAGCAGTTCTTC.

The chain is built from TRBV28 and TRBJ2-3; 8 nucleotides agree with TRBD2. The germline CDR1 and CDR2 sequences are MDHEN and SYDVKM. V lost 10 bases to trimming and J lost 3 bases; unmatched junction nucleotides: 12. This CDR3 region has 15 residues. CDR3 region: CATLPGLVTTDTQYF. The CDR3 DNA is TGTGCCACCCTCCCGGGACTAGTGACGACAGATACGCAGTATTTT.

This clone is a singleton in its sample. This sequence joins TRBV7-2 and TRBJ2-2, with 10 bases matching TRBD2. V shed 11 bases and J 8 bases; nucleotides not matched to a gene: 8. Germline-derived CDR1 and CDR2 are SGHTA and FQGNSA. The CDR3 sequence is 13 residues long. The CDR3 bases are TGTGCCGGGTCTAGCGGGAGTATTGGGGAGCTGTTTTTT. Its translation: CAGSSGSIGELFF.

This chain links TRBV6-5 with TRBJ1-2, with D possibly TRBD1 on 5 matching bases. Germline lookup yields CDR1 MNHEY and CDR2 SVGAGI. This CDR3 has 13 amino acids. V dropped 2 bases and J dropped 6 bases, with 10 bases sitting between them. The CDR3 protein is CASSYLGTHGYTF. CDR3 DNA sequence: TGTGCCAGCAGTTACCTGGGGACGCATGGCTACACCTTC.

J is TRBJ1-1 and V is TRBV11-3; D gene ambiguous. CDR1 and CDR2 from the germline V gene are SGHNT and YENEEA. The CDR3 runs to 12 residues. The V and J ends lost 3 bases and 4 bases respectively, with 6 bases between them. The CDR3 protein is CASSFGPTEAFF. CDR3 nucleotides: TGTGCCAGCAGCTTCGGACCCACTGAAGCTTTCTTT. Full variable domain (remainder filled in from reference TRBV11-3 and TRBJ1-1): EAGVVQSPRYKIIEKKQPVAFWCNPISGHNTLYWYLQNLGQGPELLIRYENEEAVDDSQLPKDRFSAERLKGVDSTLKIQPAELGDSAVYLCASSFGPTEAFFGQGTRLTVV.